The T cell receptor beta chain described here comes from a study of T cells in Graves' hyperthyroidism and ophthalmopathy (dated by TCRdb to the late 2010s). Background for the entire study: Peripheral blood was collected at initial diagnosis, before any treatment. The 100 or so discovery patients were divided at random into training and test sets in a 7:3 ratio. The study also compared thyroid tissue and blood T-cell repertoires from 5 to 7 Graves' hyperthyroidism patients. Whether ophthalmopathy could be predicted prospectively was tested in an independent validation cohort made up of 18 to 20 hyperthyroidism patients plus 17 patients who later progressed to ophthalmopathy. The paper reports TCR Vbeta CDR3 sequencing of over 120 peripheral blood samples: 43 ophthalmopathy, about 75 hyperthyroidism and around 17 progressor patients. To identify distinguishing TCR V-J signatures, a discovery cohort of about a hundred patients was used, comprising some 45 with Graves' ophthalmopathy and 57 with stable Graves' hyperthyroidism. After blood sampling, hyperthyroidism patients were treated with methimazole at a starting dose of 30 mg daily, and ophthalmopathy patients were treated with high-dose intravenous methylprednisolone. On the study overall, not on this receptor specifically: In validation, the model predicted progression to ophthalmopathy with around 71% sensitivity and 72.22% specificity, a median of about 6.7 months before onset. No statistical method was used to fix the sample size in advance, and group allocation was not hidden from the investigators. Ophthalmopathy was separated from stable hyperthyroidism by a 13 V-J signature model, with roughly 88% sensitivity and about 81% specificity obtained in cross-validation and 80%/75% obtained in testing. Most expanded thyroid clonotypes (frequency above 0.001) were also detected in blood, a finding suggesting that blood repertoires may reflect thyroid immune responses.

Note on this clonotype: Its binding antigen is unknown. Base-call qualities are not available, and no considerably larger clone is one nucleotide away.

Hyperthyroidism patients were aged 18 to 65 years and newly diagnosed, with disease duration of less than 2 months. Patients with uncontrolled infections, other autoimmune diseases, pregnancy or lactation were excluded. Diagnoses relied on clinical symptoms, serum thyroxine and TRAb, thyroid ultrasound and orbital computed tomography. Blood from progressor patients was drawn when they were first diagnosed with hyperthyroidism, before any ophthalmopathy symptoms appeared. PBMCs were separated from approximately 10 ml of fresh peripheral blood using Ficoll-Paque density gradient centrifugation. Patients classed as progressors first received a Graves' hyperthyroidism diagnosis and then went on to develop ophthalmopathy during follow-up. Trizol reagent was used to extract total RNA, and RNA quality was then checked on an Agilent 2100 Bioanalyzer. Amplification of TCR beta CDR3 regions was carried out from RNA transcripts. For the first round of RT-PCR on the TCR CDR3, the HTBI primer set was used together with the Qiagen OneStep RT-PCR kit. Libraries were constructed in a second round of multiplex PCR, after which size selection and purification were carried out. Sequencing of the libraries was done on an Illumina HiSeq2000 using paired-end 100 bp reads. Concerning the study's data processing: SOAPnuke was used to process the raw data, with reads discarded if the reads contained adapters or uncalled bases, had a mean Phred below 15, or lacked an exact constant-primer or identifier match. High-quality paired reads were merged with COPE v1.2.5, and unique nucleotide sequences were defined as clonotypes. MiTCR v1.1 was used to align the clonotypes against IMGT TRBV, TRBD and TRBJ reference segments. The analysis was restricted to V-J combinations with a frequency above 0.0001, which together covered around 99% of the repertoires. The TCS score was defined as F50 (clonal expansion) divided by E x V (chaos), with BLOSUM62-based TCRdist calculated between CDR3 peptides within each V-J. Welch's t-statistics and random forest reduced approximately 520 V-J features to 13, which were used in a naive Bayes classifier (R e1071). TCRdb applied fastp at Q25 and MiXCR to the public reads, then kept only in-frame beta chains. Duplicate CDR3 protein sequences are folded into a single record with the most common DNA and genes. TCRdb, rather than the study authors, made the V and J calls. Here the sample has about 180,000 distinct CDR3 sequences; 9.4% occur a single time. Jointly, the top ten make up roughly a fifth of the sample.

As encoded in the germline V gene (reference sequence), CDR1 is MNHEY while CDR2 is SMNVEV. Reading from cysteine to phenylalanine, the CDR3 counts 17 amino acids. CDR3 DNA is the only sequence kept; it has 51 bases, read in frame from the first base. V was cut back by 1 base and J by 0 bases, leaving a gap of 10 bases between them. This receptor chain uses TRBV27 and TRBJ2-6; the D gene is possibly TRBD1 or TRBD2, with 5 bases matching each. Specimen: blood. This sequence originates from a woman under 30 with Graves' hyperthyroidism that later progressed to Graves' ophthalmopathy. The CDR3 in this case is CASSLLVGTSGANVLTF. In nucleotide form, the sequence is TGTGCCAGCAGTTTATTGGTAGGGACCTCTGGGGCCAACGTCCTGACTTTC.